Sequencing of this T cell receptor beta chain was carried out in a study of blood T cell repertoires in COVID-19. Looking at the study overall: Both acute and convalescent COVID-19 samples were obtained from the United States, Italy and Spain. In each case, the material was cDNA or gDNA derived from T cells, B-cell-depleted T cells, or PBMCs.

Under the authors' procedure: Scientists estimated how many nucleated cells there were by amplifying reference gene primers. Only in-frame clones appear in the TCRdb table, and some are missing; sequencing was by immunoSEQ multiplex PCR. From that table come the V and J calls and clone size; the DNA was used to work out D and trimming. The sample lists about 140,000 clones, about nine tenths occurring once. Enrolled during active infection, Seattle patients were then followed longitudinally. There are 20 residues in the CDR3. V lost 3 bases to trimming and J lost 1 base; unmatched junction nucleotides: 22. The germline V gene has CDR1 DFQATT and CDR2 SNEGSKA (reference sequence). A single count supports this clone.

V gene TRBV20-1 combines with J gene TRBJ1-2, with 8 bases matching TRBD1. Material: peripheral blood. The receptor was isolated from a human donor with COVID-19, enrolled during active disease. The donor label of this sample is uncertain. CDR3 sequence reads: CSASATPGARGRSHNYGYTF. CDR3 DNA sequence: TGCAGTGCTAGTGCTACCCCCGGGGCCAGGGGGCGCAGTCATAACTATGGCTACACCTTC.